This entry lists 18 T cell receptor beta chains sequenced from one sample in a study of shared clonotypes between healthy human individuals. Generated by immunoSEQ multiplex PCR, the TCRdb table keeps only in-frame clones and is missing some. The sample includes approximately 500,000 clones, roughly 78% of them seen just once. Source material: PBMCs. These TCRs come from a woman aged 40 to 49 in good health. Some clones in this sample may be carry-over from other donors' samples.

This sequence joins TRBV6-5 and TRBJ1-5; D is possibly TRBD1 (6 bases). CDR3 size: 15 residues. Germline V gene data show CDR1 as MNHEY and CDR2 as SVGAGI. The V and J ends lost 5 bases and 5 bases respectively, with 16 bases between them. The CDR3 here is CASSPEGVVDQPQHF. DNA for the CDR3: TGTGCCAGCAGTCCCGAGGGGGTCGTCGATCAGCCCCAGCATTTT.

This sequence joins TRBV2 and TRBJ1-1, with unresolved D. The CDR3 runs 11 residues. V dropped 7 bases and J dropped 3 bases, with 6 bases sitting between them. The V gene's germline CDR1 is SNHLY and CDR2 FYNNEI. The CDR3 is CASKRYTEAFF. CDR3 nucleotide sequence: TGTGCCAGCAAGCGTTACACTGAAGCTTTCTTT. Full variable domain (outside the CDR3, taken from reference TRBV2 and TRBJ1-1): EPEVTQTPSHQVTQMGQEVILRCVPISNHLYFYWYRQILGQKVEFLVSFYNNEISEKSEIFDDQFSVERPDGSNFTLKIRSTKLEDSAMYFCASKRYTEAFFGQGTRLTVV.

This clone was recorded many times. The V and J genes are TRBV9 and TRBJ2-2, with 11 nucleotides matching TRBD2. J was trimmed by 6 bases and V by 0 bases; bases with no gene match: 1. This CDR3 region has 15 residues. From germline, CDR1 is SGDLS and CDR2 YYNGEE. In nucleotides, the CDR3 is TGTGCCAGCAGCGTAGGGGGACTAGCGGCCGGGGAGCTGTTTTTT. It is translated as CASSVGGLAAGELFF. Full variable domain (rest looked up from reference TRBV9 and TRBJ2-2): DSGVTQTPKHLITATGQRVTLRCSPRSGDLSVYWYQQSLDQGLQFLIQYYNGEERAKGNILERFSAQQFPDLHSELNLSSLELGDSALYFCASSVGGLAAGELFFGEGSRLTVL.

J is TRBJ2-1 and V is TRBV15; TRBD1 matches at 9 bases. Germline CDR1 reads LNHNV; CDR2 reads YYDKDF (reference sequence). V lost 3 bases, J lost 12 bases, and 9 bases stayed unmatched. The CDR3 runs 14 residues. As DNA, the CDR3 is TGTGCCACCAGCAGGGGTACAGGGGGCGAAGGGCAGTTCTTC. Its translation: CATSRGTGGEGQFF.

This clone was seen a handful of times. This rearrangement joins TRBV28 to TRBJ1-2; 9 bases match TRBD1. The CDR3 extends over 16 amino acids. Per the germline V gene, CDR1 is MDHEN and CDR2 is SYDVKM. V gave up 2 bases and J gave up 5 bases; unmatched junction bases: 9. CDR3 sequence reads: CASSLLLGTGNYGYTF. In DNA form, the CDR3 reads TGTGCCAGCAGTTTACTTCTCGGGACAGGGAATTATGGCTACACCTTC.

The rearrangement links TRBV7-3 to TRBJ2-1, with 11 bases lining up with TRBD2. The CDR3 length is 19 residues. Germline-derived CDR1 and CDR2 are SGHTA and FQGTGA. With V trimmed by 5 bases and J by 7 bases, 19 bases remained unmatched. The CDR3 protein is CASSPPVGTSGAVGNEQFF. DNA of the CDR3: TGTGCCAGCAGCCCCCCGGTTGGGACTAGCGGTGCCGTGGGGAATGAGCAGTTCTTC.

The rearrangement joins TRBV10-2 to TRBJ2-2; weak D call: TRBD2 (6 bases). Trimming left V 0 bases short and J 1 base short, with 9 bases between. The germline gives CDR1 WSHSY, CDR2 SAAADI. This CDR3 has 16 amino acids. CDR3 nucleotide sequence: TGCGCCAGCAGTGAGTCGTTGGAGGGGAACACCGGGGAGCTGTTTTTT. As protein: CASSESLEGNTGELFF.

This rearrangement joins TRBV30 to TRBJ2-5; D is unclear. The CDR3 is 13 residues long. The ends were cut back, 0 bases at V and 2 bases at J, with 7 bases in the middle. Germline values: CDR1 GTSNPN, CDR2 SVGIG (reference sequence). CDR3 loop: CAWSVQPQETQYF. CDR3 sequence (DNA): TGTGCCTGGAGTGTACAACCACAAGAGACCCAGTACTTC.

This clone was seen repeatedly, ten times or more. The chain couples TRBV6-5 to TRBJ1-5; D ambiguous. CDR1 is MNHEY, CDR2 SVGAGI, per germline. The CDR3 totals 14 residues. The V and J ends lost 6 bases and 4 bases respectively, with 13 bases between them. The CDR3 nucleotides are TGTGCCAGCAGGAGGACCGCGTATAATCAGCCCCAGCATTTT. Amino acid sequence: CASRRTAYNQPQHF.

The table lists this clone with a count of one. This sequence joins TRBV5-1 and TRBJ2-1; 8 bases are a match to TRBD1. From germline, CDR1 is SGHRS and CDR2 YFSETQ. This CDR3 is built from 15 residues. The junction had 5 bases not matched to a gene; V was cut back by 1 base and J by 5 bases. This CDR3 reads CASSLPQGANNEQFF. CDR3 in DNA: TGCGCCAGCAGCTTGCCGCAGGGGGCTAACAATGAGCAGTTCTTC.

CDR3 sequence reads: CASSLFRVGRSSYEQYF. CDR3 nucleotide sequence: TGTGCCAGCAGCTTGTTCAGGGTCGGCCGGAGCTCCTACGAGCAGTACTTC. This rearrangement joins TRBV5-6 to TRBJ2-7; a weak D match, TRBD1 (5 bases). This CDR3 has 17 amino acids. V was clipped by 1 base and J by 0 bases, with 17 bases between them. Germline lookup yields CDR1 SGHDT and CDR2 YYEEEE.

The genes are TRBV5-1 and TRBJ2-7; 12 bases fit TRBD2. J lost 6 bases, V lost 0 bases, and 7 bases had no gene match. This CDR3 has 16 residues. CDR1 is SGHRS, CDR2 YFSETQ, per germline. The chain's CDR3 is CASSLALAGGPGEQYF. CDR3 nucleotide sequence: TGCGCCAGCAGCTTGGCCCTAGCGGGAGGGCCAGGCGAGCAGTACTTC.

The chain recombines TRBV5-1 with TRBJ2-2, with a possible D match to TRBD2 (6 bases). Looked up from germline, CDR1 is SGHRS and CDR2 is YFSETQ. Between the trimmed V and J ends, which lost 2 bases and 5 bases, there was a span of 16 bases. CDR3 length: 16 residues. The CDR3 is CASSLESGERTGELFF. CDR3 sequence (DNA): TGCGCCAGCAGCTTAGAGTCGGGAGAAAGGACCGGGGAGCTGTTTTTT.

CDR3 nucleotides: TGTGCCAGCAGTTACTCGTTGATTACACCCTATGGCTACACCTTC. This sequence encodes CASSYSLITPYGYTF. This sequence joins TRBV6-5 and TRBJ1-2; D call uncertain. Germline loops: CDR1 MNHEY, CDR2 SVGAGI. V lost 0 bases and J 4 bases, leaving 12 bases between the germline ends. This CDR3 contains 15 residues.

The chain is built from TRBV19 and TRBJ1-3; D is possibly TRBD1 (5 bases). The CDR3 has 15 amino acids. The germline V gene encodes CDR1 LNHDA and CDR2 SQIVND (reference sequence). The V gene lost 6 bases and the J gene lost 0 bases, with 12 bases spanning the gap. The CDR3 reads CASRSDSLSGNTIYF. CDR3 DNA sequence: TGTGCCAGTAGGAGTGACAGTCTCTCTGGAAACACCATATATTTT.

The rearrangement links TRBV11-2 to TRBJ2-3, with 9 bases lining up with TRBD1. Germline V gene sequence: CDR1 SGHAT, CDR2 FQNNGV. The junction had 13 bases not matched to a gene; V was cut back by 5 bases and J by 4 bases. This CDR3 has 17 amino acids. CDR3 protein: CASSTPGGDRVSDTQYF. The CDR3 nucleotides read TGTGCCAGCAGCACCCCAGGGGGGGACAGGGTCTCAGATACGCAGTATTTT.

The V and J genes are TRBV5-1 and TRBJ2-1, with 8 bases fitting TRBD2. The CDR3 spans 16 residues. The ends lost 2 bases at V and 9 bases at J; junction bases unmatched: 13. CDR1 and CDR2 from the germline V gene are SGHRS and YFSETQ. The CDR3 DNA reads as TGCGCCAGCAGCTTTTTACCGGGACTAGGGAGAGGTGAGCAGTTCTTC. Protein product: CASSFLPGLGRGEQFF. The variable domain in full, completed from reference TRBV5-1 and TRBJ2-1, reads KAGVTQTPRYLIKTRGQQVTLSCSPISGHRSVSWYQQTPGQGLQFLFEYFSETQRNKGNFPGRFSGRQFSNSRSEMNVSTLELGDSALYLCASSFLPGLGRGEQFFGPGTRLTVL.

This chain's CDR3 is CASSLRRDFSYNEQFF. CDR3 nucleotide sequence: TGTGCCAGCAGCTTACGTCGGGACTTCTCCTACAATGAGCAGTTCTTC. The rearrangement uses TRBV7-2 and TRBJ2-1; weak D call: TRBD2 (6 bases). V was trimmed by 2 bases and J by 0 bases, leaving 11 bases between them. The CDR3 is 16 amino acids. Germline V gene sequence: CDR1 SGHTA, CDR2 FQGNSA.